Listed here is a single T cell receptor beta chain. No antigen is known for it. Isolated RNA was reverse transcribed into cDNA used as the sequencing template. This table comes from immunoSEQ multiplex PCR, and its TCRdb copy is limited to in-frame clones, with some not included. The sample contains about 210,000 clones, about 64% of which appear only once. The data are from a study of CD8+ T cells in alopecia areata. Overall study: Tofacitinib administration to treated patients was oral, at 5 to 10 mg twice daily. A 6-month off-drug phase came after tofacitinib, which had lasted 6 to 18 months. Study-level points and caveats: Many expanded lesional clones remained in scalp and blood on tofacitinib.

Treatment reported: oral pan-JAK inhibitor, 5-10 mg twice daily. The authors sorted CD4+ and CD8+ T cells from PBMCs. V dropped 3 bases and J dropped 4 bases, with 15 bases sitting between them. The CDR3 is 15 residues long. Per germline, CDR1 MGHDK and CDR2 SYGVNS. The receptor comes from a human donor with alopecia areata. The specimen was CD4+ T cells sorted from blood, collected at week 4, from a patient treated with tofacitinib. The rearrangement joins TRBV25-1 to TRBJ2-5; tentatively, D is TRBD1 (6 bases). CDR3 sequence (DNA): TGTGCCAGCAGTGATGGGACACTCGTCGGAGAGACCCAGTACTTC. Its protein is CASSDGTLVGETQYF.